The TCR beta chain under discussion was sequenced for a study of siplizumab effects on memory and regulatory T cells (dated by TCRdb to between 2017 and 2020). Some background on the complete study: The study examined how the anti-CD2 antibody siplizumab affects alloreactive T-cell subsets in allogeneic mixed lymphocyte reactions built from human PBMCs. The research as a whole found: No functional confirmation was obtained for the suppressive function of proliferating Tregs from siplizumab cultures. In reactions with siplizumab, an average of about 69% of mappable alloreactive CD4+ clones were Treg-derived, compared with roughly 26% in control reactions. The cumulative frequency of alloreactive sequences that could be traced back to unstimulated CD4+ memory T cells was significantly reduced by siplizumab. A naive or memory phenotype could not be assigned to roughly 75-96% of proliferating CD4+ or CD8+ clones. Unstimulated naive T cells appeared more diverse than memory T cells, and naive cells seemed to contribute substantially to the alloresponse. Because sequences at frequencies below about 10^-5 were poorly captured, only a minor fraction of alloreactive clones could be mapped back to unstimulated subsets.

The receptor library was made with the immunoSEQ multiplex PCR assay. Each sample had around 92,000 TCR templates assayed by the deep sequencing platform. Genomic DNA extracted from sorted T cells was the material used for TCRbeta CDR3 sequencing. Processing in the source paper ran as follows. The R programming language was used for clonal analysis of the TCRbeta CDR3 data. Alloreactive CD4+ and CD8+ clones were defined by comparing unstimulated samples with post-reaction CFSE-low samples. Regulatory or non-regulatory origin was assigned to alloreactive CD4+ clones by matching of sequences to sorted unstimulated Treg and non-Treg repertoires. TCRdb limited this immuneACCESS table to in-frame rearrangements with V and J called. A share of clones is missing; checked studies link under half to unresolved V genes, and the rest is unexplained. V and J calls and clone size are those listed in that table; D and trimming were worked out from the DNA. For this sample the table gives 99,000 or so clones, of which over 90% were detected only once. The top ten clonotypes cover approximately 0.62% of the sample.

The CDR3 covers 14 residues, taking in both the cysteine and the phenylalanine. Only the CDR3 DNA stays, 42 bases, in frame from base 1. Trimming takes 0 bases from V and 7 bases from J, and the germline ends sit 12 bases apart. CDR1 MNHNY and CDR2 SVGAGI were looked up in the germline V gene (reference sequence). A note on this clone: The antigen it binds to is not known. Base qualities are not provided; no much larger clone lies one nucleotide away.

Sorted unstimulated T cells and proliferating T cells recovered from mixed lymphocyte reactions underwent TCRbeta CDR3 sequencing. Fresh whole blood from about ten HLA-typed healthy donors served as the source for isolating PBMCs. To map where alloreactive clones came from, CD4+ regulatory T cells in the unstimulated state were FACS-sorted. The sequenced sample consisted of Tregs sorted from blood. The receptor comes from a human donor in good health. This chain joins TRBV6-6 to TRBJ1-1, with the D segment identity uncertain. In nucleotides, the sequence is TGTGCCAGCAGTTACTCATTTTCCCGAGATGAAGCTTTCTTT. Its product reads: CASSYSFSRDEAFF.